The 27 T cell receptor beta chains reported below all come from one sample, sequenced in a study of cytomegalovirus exposure and HLA in healthy donors. Repertoires were generated with immunoSEQ multiplex PCR, while TCRdb's copy carries only in-frame clones and drops some. The repertoire holds 250,000 to 300,000 clones, with approximately 86% as singletons. Sequences were obtained from PBMCs. The receptors originated from a woman under 30 in good health and CMV-seronegative.

V usage is TRBV7-2 and J usage is TRBJ1-2; D possibly corresponds to TRBD1 (6 bases). V was clipped by 5 bases and J by 4 bases, with 14 bases between them. Germline loops: CDR1 SGHTA, CDR2 FQGNSA. This CDR3 contains 14 residues. CDR3 amino acids: CASSPPGQLYGYTF. The CDR3 DNA sequence: TGTGCCAGCAGCCCGCCCGGACAGCTCTATGGCTACACCTTC.

Details on this clone: Additional DNA sequences in this sample encode the identical CDR3. The chain couples TRBV18 to TRBJ1-1; D unclear. The CDR3 spans 15 residues. Germline V gene lookup returns CDR1 KGHSH and CDR2 LQKENI. Trimming pared 1 base from V and 1 base from J, leaving 10 bases between. Written as DNA, the CDR3 is TGTGCCAGCTCACCACGCGAGGGAGGGAACACTGAAGCTTTCTTT. Residues: CASSPREGGNTEAFF.

V usage is TRBV7-3 and J usage is TRBJ2-5; 7 bases map to TRBD1. The germline gives CDR1 SGHTA, CDR2 FQGTGA. The CDR3 is made up of 15 amino acids. Trimming removed 5 bases from V and 5 bases from J; junction bases left unmatched: 11. The CDR3 loop is CASSRAQGDRETQYF. CDR3 coding DNA: TGTGCCAGCAGCCGAGCCCAGGGGGATCGGGAGACCCAGTACTTC.

The V gene is TRBV14, the J gene TRBJ1-2; 7 positions match TRBD1. The CDR3 contains 15 residues. V was clipped by 3 bases and J by 2 bases; unmatched bases: 6. Per the germline V gene, CDR1 is SGHDN and CDR2 is FVKESK. Written as DNA, the CDR3 is TGTGCCAGCAGCCACACACCGGGACAGAACTATGGCTACACCTTC. It yields the protein CASSHTPGQNYGYTF.

The J gene is TRBJ2-3, the V gene TRBV7-2; D may be TRBD2 (7 bases). The CDR3 contains 16 residues. Trimming shortened V by 0 bases and J by 6 bases, and 16 bases separated the two germline ends. Germline V gives CDR1 SGHTA, CDR2 FQGNSA. The CDR3 DNA sequence: TGTGCCAGCAGCTTAGCGGGGGGGGCCACCCCCGATACGCAGTATTTT. Protein product: CASSLAGGATPDTQYF.

The chain carries TRBV6-5 and TRBJ2-3; no clear D gene. Deletions cut 5 bases from V and 6 bases from J, with 15 bases between. The CDR3 runs 14 residues. CDR1 MNHEY and CDR2 SVGAGI come from the germline V gene. CDR3 region: CASSRTTALDTQYF. The CDR3 DNA reads TGTGCCAGCAGTCGTACGACTGCCCTGGATACGCAGTATTTT.

The sample holds one count of this clone. The chain combines TRBV4-3 with TRBJ1-1; D remains ambiguous. Germline V CDR1 and CDR2: LGHNA, YSLEER. This CDR3 has 15 amino acids. V lost 0 bases, J lost 1 base, and 9 bases lay in between. The CDR3 DNA reads as TGCGCCAGCAGCCAAGAAGGCAGGCCGAACACTGAAGCTTTCTTT. Translation: CASSQEGRPNTEAFF.

V gene TRBV5-1 combines with J gene TRBJ1-2, with D perhaps TRBD1 (6 bases). CDR3 length equals 14 residues. The V end lost 4 bases, the J end lost 8 bases, and 18 bases lay between the germline ends. Germline-derived CDR1 and CDR2 are SGHRS and YFSETQ. The DNA for the CDR3 is TGCGCCAGCAGCCGCTTAGAGGGGCAGGGGGGCTACACCTTC. This translates into CASSRLEGQGGYTF.

The chain recombines TRBV5-1 with TRBJ1-6, with 7 positions matching TRBD1. With V trimmed by 4 bases and J by 7 bases, 14 bases remained unmatched. The V gene's germline CDR1 is SGHRS and CDR2 YFSETQ. The CDR3 is 17 residues long. Here the CDR3 DNA reads TGCGCCAGCAGCCAATATAATAAGGGACAGCTAAATTCACCCCTCCACTTT. It yields the protein CASSQYNKGQLNSPLHF.

This chain connects TRBV30 to TRBJ1-1; TRBD1 might be the D (5 bases). The CDR3 consists of 13 residues. CDR1 is GTSNPN and CDR2 is SVGIG in the germline V gene (reference sequence). V was cut by 2 bases and J by 4 bases, with 11 bases left in between. In DNA form, the CDR3 reads TGTGCCTGGAGTCAGGGCGATAGCACTGAAGCTTTCTTT. This codes for CAWSQGDSTEAFF.

This chain joins TRBV6-5 and TRBJ1-6; D may be TRBD1 (5 bases). CDR1 and CDR2 (germline): MNHEY, SVGAGI. The CDR3 is 16 amino acids. V lost 0 bases, J lost 3 bases, and 9 bases lay in between. CDR3 DNA: TGTGCCAGCAGTTACTCTTCCGGGGGCTATAATTCACCCCTCCACTTT. Amino acid sequence: CASSYSSGGYNSPLHF.

This clone came up a few times. CDR3 DNA: TGTGCCAGCAGTTACTCGACAGGGGGCACAGCTTTCTTT. It encodes CASSYSTGGTAFF. The chain recombines TRBV6-5 with TRBJ1-1, with 10 positions matching TRBD1. Unmatched junction bases numbered 2, after V lost 0 bases and J lost 10 bases. CDR1 MNHEY and CDR2 SVGAGI come from the germline V gene. CDR3 size: 13 residues.

V usage is TRBV5-6 and J usage is TRBJ1-2, with 7 bases aligning to TRBD1. CDR1 and CDR2 from the germline V gene are SGHDT and YYEEEE. The CDR3 covers 12 residues. The ends lost 4 bases at V and 4 bases at J; junction bases unmatched: 1. The CDR3 DNA reads as TGTGCCAGCAGCCAGGGGGGCTATGGCTACACCTTC. Its protein product is CASSQGGYGYTF. The complete variable domain, with remaining parts taken from reference TRBV5-6 and TRBJ1-2, reads DAGVTQSPTHLIKTRGQQVTLRCSPKSGHDTVSWYQQALGQGPQFIFQYYEEEERQRGNFPDRFSGHQFPNYSSELNVNALLLGDSALYLCASSQGGYGYTFGSGTRLTVV.

This clone was seen only once. This chain uses TRBV7-9 with TRBJ1-2, with a tentative D call TRBD1 (6 bases). Germline V gives CDR1 SEHNR, CDR2 FQNEAQ (reference sequence). The CDR3 sequence is 13 residues long. V was clipped by 2 bases and J by 6 bases, with 10 bases between them. The CDR3 coding sequence is TGTGCCAGCAGCTTAATGGCAGGGGATGGCTACACCTTC. This sequence encodes CASSLMAGDGYTF.

The chain combines TRBV2 with TRBJ1-3; a possible D gene is TRBD1 (5 bases). This CDR3 has 14 residues. The germline CDR1 and CDR2 sequences are SNHLY and FYNNEI. The ends were cut back, 7 bases at V and 1 base at J, with 11 bases in the middle. CDR3 nucleotides: TGTGCCAGCACGGAGGGGCCATCTGGAAACACCATATATTTT. Translated: CASTEGPSGNTIYF.

In this sample, this clone turned up a few times. V gene TRBV7-6 combines with J gene TRBJ2-1; 11 nucleotides agree with TRBD2. V was clipped by 5 bases and J by 2 bases; unmatched bases: 2. The CDR3 spans 15 residues. From germline, CDR1 is SGHVS and CDR2 FNYEAQ. CDR3 amino acids: CASSGSGRAYNEQFF. CDR3 DNA: TGTGCCAGCAGCGGTAGCGGGAGGGCCTACAATGAGCAGTTCTTC.

This rearrangement joins TRBV19 to TRBJ2-1; 8 bases map to TRBD2. Per germline, CDR1 LNHDA and CDR2 SQIVND (reference sequence). J gave up 5 bases and V 5 bases, and 5 bases lay outside the gene matches. The CDR3 is made up of 14 amino acids. CDR3 loop: CASSAWTSHNEQFF. The CDR3 DNA is TGTGCCAGTAGTGCCTGGACTAGCCACAATGAGCAGTTCTTC.

The rearrangement joins TRBV6-1 to TRBJ1-6; 7 bases match TRBD1. The germline V gene has CDR1 MNHNS and CDR2 SASEGT. There are 15 residues in the CDR3. J was trimmed by 7 bases and V by 3 bases; bases with no gene match: 6. Here the CDR3 DNA reads TGTGCCAGCAGTGAGACAGGGTCGGGGAATTCACCCCTCCACTTT. This translates into CASSETGSGNSPLHF.

The V call is TRBV11-2, the J call TRBJ1-1; no reliable D call. This CDR3 is built from 12 residues. Germline values: CDR1 SGHAT, CDR2 FQNNGV. The ends were cut back, 1 base at V and 5 bases at J, with 5 bases in the middle. Written as DNA, the CDR3 is TGTGCCAGCAGCTTAGTCAGGACTGAAGCTTTCTTT. It codes for CASSLVRTEAFF.

The chain couples TRBV12-5 to TRBJ1-5; no clear D gene. The CDR3 loop spans 15 amino acids. Between the trimmed V and J ends, which lost 0 bases and 3 bases, there was a span of 9 bases. CDR1 and CDR2 (germline): LGHNT, FRNRAP. CDR3 protein: CASGLVPGINQPQHF. CDR3 DNA sequence: TGTGCTAGTGGTTTGGTACCAGGCATCAATCAGCCCCAGCATTTT.

V gene TRBV7-2 combines with J gene TRBJ2-2; TRBD2 is a possible D gene (7 bases). The CDR3 runs to 15 residues. Germline V gives CDR1 SGHTA, CDR2 FQGNSA. Trimming removed 5 bases from V and 5 bases from J, with 15 bases in between. The CDR3 sequence is CASSRWGGSTGELFF. The CDR3, as DNA: TGTGCCAGCAGCCGCTGGGGGGGCTCTACCGGGGAGCTGTTTTTT. Complete variable domain (other parts from reference TRBV7-2 and TRBJ2-2): GAGVSQSPSNKVTEKGKDVELRCDPISGHTALYWYRQSLGQGLEFLIYFQGNSAPDKSGLPSDRFSAERTGGSVSTLTIQRTQQEDSAVYLCASSRWGGSTGELFFGEGSRLTVL.

The chain links TRBV4-1 to TRBJ1-2; maybe TRBD1 (6 bases). V was shortened by 2 bases and J by 5 bases, with 15 bases between the two germline ends. The length of the CDR3 is 15 residues. Germline assignment: CDR1 MGHRA and CDR2 YSYEKL. In nucleotides, the CDR3 is TGCGCCAGCAGCCAAACGGACAGTTCTGATTATGGCTACACCTTC. Protein product: CASSQTDSSDYGYTF.

The genes are TRBV6-1 and TRBJ1-2, with unresolved D. Trimming took off 3 bases at V and 1 base at J, with 6 bases between the two ends. Per the germline V gene, CDR1 is MNHNS and CDR2 is SASEGT. CDR3 length equals 13 residues. The CDR3 DNA reads TGTGCCAGCAGTGATAGAAGTAACTATGGCTACACCTTC. Encoded protein: CASSDRSNYGYTF.

The CDR3 here is CAWSEGQDNQPQHF. The CDR3 coding sequence is TGTGCCTGGAGTGAGGGACAGGACAATCAGCCCCAGCATTTT. The genes are TRBV30 and TRBJ1-5; 8 bases line up with TRBD1. The trim removed 1 base at V and 3 bases at J, leaving 2 bases unmatched. In germline, CDR1 is GTSNPN, CDR2 SVGIG (reference sequence). The CDR3 extends over 14 amino acids.

The chain links TRBV9 to TRBJ2-5; TRBD1 is a possible D gene (5 bases). The CDR3 has 17 residues. The ends were cut back, 3 bases at V and 4 bases at J, with 22 bases in the middle. Germline CDR1 reads SGDLS; CDR2 reads YYNGEE. The CDR3 DNA is TGTGCCAGCAGCGCCGGACACACTACCCTCCTGAGAGAGACCCAGTACTTC. The encoded protein is CASSAGHTTLLRETQYF.

This chain uses TRBV2 with TRBJ1-5; D possibly corresponds to TRBD1 (6 bases). Looked up from germline, CDR1 is SNHLY and CDR2 is FYNNEI. Trimming cost V 8 bases and J 7 bases, with 18 bases left between them. This CDR3 has 14 residues. This chain's CDR3 is CASSFSGAGQPQHF. The CDR3 DNA follows: TGTGCCAGCTCATTCTCAGGGGCTGGGCAGCCCCAGCATTTT.

The V and J genes are TRBV7-2 and TRBJ2-3; D might be TRBD2 (5 bases). V was cut by 1 base and J by 3 bases, with 11 bases left in between. The germline gives CDR1 SGHTA, CDR2 FQGNSA. The CDR3 is made up of 15 amino acids. The DNA of the CDR3 is TGTGCCAGCAGCTTAGGTGACTACGGTACAGATACGCAGTATTTT. Amino acid sequence: CASSLGDYGTDTQYF.